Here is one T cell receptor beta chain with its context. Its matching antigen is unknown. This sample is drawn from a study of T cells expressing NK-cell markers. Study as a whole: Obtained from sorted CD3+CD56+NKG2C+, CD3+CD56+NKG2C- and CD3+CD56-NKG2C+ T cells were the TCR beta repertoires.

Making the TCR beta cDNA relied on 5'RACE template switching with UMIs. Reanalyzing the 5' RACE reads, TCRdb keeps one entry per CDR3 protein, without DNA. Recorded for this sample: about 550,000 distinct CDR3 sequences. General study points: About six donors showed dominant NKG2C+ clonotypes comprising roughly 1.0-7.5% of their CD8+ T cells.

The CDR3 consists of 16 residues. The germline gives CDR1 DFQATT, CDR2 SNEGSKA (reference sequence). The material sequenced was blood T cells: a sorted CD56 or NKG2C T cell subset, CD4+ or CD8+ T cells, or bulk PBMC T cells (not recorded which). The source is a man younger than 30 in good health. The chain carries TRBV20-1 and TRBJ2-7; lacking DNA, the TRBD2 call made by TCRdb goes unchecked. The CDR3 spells CSARGEGLAEPYEQYF.